Included here is one T cell receptor beta chain sequence, with context. Its specific antigen is unknown. Nothing much larger sits one base from this clone, and base qualities are not available. The data derive from a study of blood T cell repertoires in COVID-19 (dated by TCRdb to between 2020 and 2021). Looking at the study overall: The collaborator samples originated in the United States, Italy and Spain and spanned the acute and convalescent phases of COVID-19. Sample metadata almost always included a de-identified subject ID, COVID-19 status, age in years and sex. The repertoires were released in a freely available public database intended as a resource for research on the immune response to SARS-CoV-2. The dataset comprised deeply sampled blood TCRbeta repertoires from subjects exposed to, actively infected with, or recovered from COVID-19. Where HLA class I and class II types were available, the types were taken from metadata supplied by the sample provider, not from assay-based typing. Samples came from the ongoing ImmuneRACE study (first 160 participants) plus 1,254 subjects from 6 global collaborators. The prospective study material was composed of cDNA or gDNA derived from T cells, B-cell-depleted T cells, or PBMCs.

TCRbeta CDR3 regions were amplified from genomic DNA using the immunoSEQ Assay, a bias-controlled multiplex PCR. The source study handled its data this way. The number of nucleated cells in each sample was estimated by amplification of reference gene primers within the assay. Sequence reads were collapsed and filtered to measure the absolute abundance of every unique TCRbeta CDR3 rearrangement. For each sample, productive Simpson clonality was calculated as the square root of Simpson's diversity index across productive rearrangements. TCRdb mirrors the immuneACCESS table, restricted to in-frame sequences. Some clones are absent from its copies; in checked studies, under half trace to an unresolved V gene, and the reason for the others is unknown. The D gene and trimming were derived from the DNA, and the V and J assignments and clone size from that table. This sample gives roughly 180,000 clones in total; approximately 88% of them show up just once. 4% of the sample goes to the ten largest clones.

General study outcomes and caveats: The quantity of clinical and demographic metadata differed by source and by participant and was supplied without curation.

The V and J ends are trimmed by 6 bases and 0 bases, leaving 6 bases between them. The CDR3 covers 13 residues, taking in both the cysteine and the phenylalanine. Solely the CDR3 DNA is kept, with 39 bases framed from the first base. The germline V gene provides CDR1 SNHLY and CDR2 FYNNEI. The collaborating institutions used their own protocols to collect whole blood in K2EDTA tubes. For TCRbeta analysis, collaborator samples were shipped as frozen whole blood, as isolated PBMCs, or as DNA extracted from either sample type. The receptor comes from a woman between 25 and 40 years old with acute or convalescent COVID-19. This receptor chain uses TRBV2 and TRBJ2-1; the D gene assignment is ambiguous. The specimen sequenced was peripheral blood. The sequence in DNA is TGTGCCAGCAGGCCAGGCTCCTACAATGAGCAGTTCTTC. It is translated as CASRPGSYNEQFF.